This T cell receptor beta chain was observed in a study of CD4+ T cells in melanoma. Study-wide findings and caveats: A reported correlation linked neoantigen-specific CD4+ T cells to CD8+, macrophage and B cell function. In melanoma, neoantigen-specific CD4+ T cells reportedly differed in differentiation state.

Method: immunoSEQ multiplex PCR; TCRdb's copy keeps in-frame clones and lacks some. The sample lists fewer than 150,000 clones, 80% to 95% seen once, with approximately 1.5% in the top ten. Comments on this clone: What it binds is not known.

The TCR originated in a human donor with melanoma.

CDR3 residues: CASRRAGALREETQYF. The CDR3 nucleotides read TGTGCCAGCAGACGAGCGGGGGCCCTCCGGGAAGAGACCCAGTACTTC. This rearrangement joins TRBV6-6 to TRBJ2-5; the match to TRBD2 covers 8 bases. The germline V gene encodes CDR1 MNHNY and CDR2 SVGAGI (reference sequence). Trimming took 6 bases from V and 3 from J; bases not matched to a gene: 12. The CDR3 consists of 16 residues.